This entry lists 9 T cell receptor beta chains sequenced from one sample in a study of shared clonotypes between healthy human individuals (dated by TCRdb to 2019 to 2021). CD8 naive samples consisted of CD45RO-negative cells that were positively selected for CCR7, yielding a CD45RA+CCR7+ population without TemRA cells. Libraries were made using the immunoSEQ multiplex PCR assay. In its TCRdb copy, this immuneACCESS table keeps in-frame sequences only and misses some clones. Where compared with another copy, unresolved V genes explain less than half of these, and the others have no known cause. The sample table lists about 610,000 clones, 96% of them with a count of one. Roughly 0.1% of the sample is held by the ten biggest clonotypes. Material for sequencing was naive CD8+ T cells sorted from blood. This specimen's cell subset or site label, per the study, means: CD45RA+CCR7+. The receptors shown here come from a woman in her twenties or thirties in good health.

In DNA form, the CDR3 reads TGTGCCAGCAGTGAAGCCTTTTACAATGAGCAGTTCTTC. Protein product: CASSEAFYNEQFF. V and J are TRBV2 and TRBJ2-1; D gene unclear. The CDR3 runs 13 residues. The V end was cut by 0 bases, the J end by 4 bases, with 4 bases between. CDR1 SNHLY and CDR2 FYNNEI come from the germline V gene.

The V gene is TRBV6-1, the J gene TRBJ2-7; 14 bases align to TRBD2. The CDR3 runs to 16 residues. V shed 4 bases and J 3 bases; nucleotides not matched to a gene: 5. Germline V gene data show CDR1 as MNHNS and CDR2 as SASEGT. CDR3 sequence: CASSVRLAGGDYEQYF. As DNA, the CDR3 is TGTGCCAGCAGTGTTCGACTAGCGGGAGGGGACTACGAGCAGTACTTC.

This chain links TRBV28 with TRBJ2-7; 7 bases align to TRBD2. Unmatched junction bases numbered 9, after V lost 2 bases and J lost 5 bases. In germline, CDR1 is MDHEN, CDR2 SYDVKM. This CDR3 comprises 15 residues. The CDR3 here is CASSLGVTRGDEQYF. The CDR3 nucleotides are TGTGCCAGCAGTTTAGGCGTAACACGGGGGGACGAGCAGTACTTC.

This clone was seen only once. The J gene is TRBJ2-3, the V gene TRBV29-1; D could derive from TRBD1 or TRBD2 (5 bases each). The germline gives CDR1 SQVTM, CDR2 ANQGSEA. With 4 bases removed from V and 6 bases from J, the gap between germline ends came to 11 bases. The CDR3 extends over 12 amino acids. CDR3 DNA sequence: TGCAGCGTTGTCCTCAGGGACGATACGCAGTATTTT. Translating it yields CSVVLRDDTQYF.

The chain joins TRBV7-9 to TRBJ2-3; D is tentatively TRBD1 or TRBD2 (5 bases each). This CDR3 spans 16 amino acids. V lost 5 bases, J lost 0 bases, and 15 bases lay in between. The germline gives CDR1 SEHNR, CDR2 FQNEAQ (reference sequence). CDR3 amino acids: CASSPWRGASTDTQYF. The CDR3 nucleotides read TGTGCCAGCAGCCCTTGGAGAGGGGCAAGCACAGATACGCAGTATTTT.

The chain has TRBV28 and TRBJ2-1; 8 bases align to TRBD2. With 6 bases clipped from V and 4 bases from J, the junction kept 14 bases outside the gene matches. The germline gives CDR1 MDHEN, CDR2 SYDVKM. CDR3 length: 17 amino acids. The CDR3 sequence is CASRLPTGTSGYNEQFF. CDR3 nucleotides: TGTGCCAGCAGACTACCAACCGGGACTAGTGGATACAATGAGCAGTTCTTC.

V usage is TRBV5-6 and J usage is TRBJ2-7; D is uncertain. Looked up from germline, CDR1 is SGHDT and CDR2 is YYEEEE. V was clipped by 2 bases and J by 4 bases, with 13 bases between them. The CDR3 length is 14 residues. The CDR3 reads CASSFSNIVYEQYF. The CDR3 coding sequence is TGTGCCAGCAGCTTTTCGAATATAGTGTACGAGCAGTACTTC.

The V and J genes are TRBV10-3 and TRBJ2-5; perhaps D is TRBD1 or TRBD2 (5 bases each). V was cut by 0 bases and J by 4 bases, with 6 bases left in between. This CDR3 has 13 residues. The germline V gene encodes CDR1 ENHRY and CDR2 SYGVKD. For the CDR3, the DNA is TGTGCCATCAGTGAGTCAGGGACAGAGACCCAGTACTTC. Protein sequence: CAISESGTETQYF.

The chain employs TRBV5-4 and TRBJ1-1; 10 bases match TRBD1. This CDR3 is built from 15 residues. The junction had 3 bases not matched to a gene; V was cut back by 0 bases and J by 4 bases. Germline CDR1 and CDR2: SGHNT and YYREEE (reference sequence). The CDR3: CASSLADRGITEAFF. In DNA form, the CDR3 reads TGTGCCAGCAGCTTGGCGGACAGGGGGATCACTGAAGCTTTCTTT.